The 25 T cell receptor beta chains in this list originate from one sample, sequenced in a study of blood T cell repertoires in COVID-19. Sequenced by immunoSEQ multiplex PCR; TCRdb stores in-frame clones only, minus some. The sample includes roughly 150,000 clones, 80% to 90% of them seen just once. Material: peripheral blood. Receptor source: a woman aged 60-75 years with active COVID-19.

This sequence joins TRBV14 and TRBJ2-1; weak D call: TRBD1 (5 bases). The CDR3 loop spans 14 amino acids. The V gene lost 8 bases and the J gene lost 3 bases, with 14 bases spanning the gap. Looked up from germline, CDR1 is SGHDN and CDR2 is FVKESK. The CDR3: CASQPRDSYNEQFF. DNA of the CDR3: TGTGCCAGCCAACCCAGAGACAGCTACAATGAGCAGTTCTTC.

The chain uses TRBV19 and TRBJ2-5; TRBD1 is a possible D gene (6 bases). This CDR3 spans 15 amino acids. The ends were cut back, 3 bases at V and 4 bases at J, with 15 bases in the middle. Germline V gives CDR1 LNHDA, CDR2 SQIVND (reference sequence). The CDR3 DNA sequence: TGTGCCAGTAGTATTGGGGGCAGGGGAACAGAGACCCAGTACTTC. Translating gives CASSIGGRGTETQYF.

The chain couples TRBV6-5 to TRBJ2-1; 9 bases align to TRBD2. The germline V gene has CDR1 MNHEY and CDR2 SVGAGI. The CDR3 length is 14 residues. The V and J ends lost 8 bases and 4 bases, in that order; junction bases with no gene match: 6. The CDR3 reads CASGTSPLYNEQFF. The CDR3 DNA reads TGTGCCAGCGGGACTAGCCCCCTTTACAATGAGCAGTTCTTC.

The gene calls are TRBV7-9 and TRBJ2-3; possibly TRBD1 for D (5 bases). From germline, CDR1 is SEHNR and CDR2 FQNEAQ (reference sequence). Trimming took off 2 bases at V and 1 base at J, with 19 bases between the two ends. This CDR3 is built from 18 residues. The CDR3 bases are TGTGCCAGCAGCTTAAGGGGCACCATATGGTGGGGCACAGATACGCAGTATTTT. Encoded protein: CASSLRGTIWWGTDTQYF.

The chain uses TRBV4-3 and TRBJ2-1; TRBD2 agrees at 10 bases. The germline V gene encodes CDR1 LGHNA and CDR2 YSLEER. The CDR3 has 16 amino acids. V was pared by 1 base and J by 4 bases, with 4 bases of the junction left unmatched. CDR3 amino acids: CASSQVGTSAYNEQFF. The CDR3 DNA is TGCGCCAGCAGCCAAGTGGGGACTAGCGCTTACAATGAGCAGTTCTTC.

The chain recombines TRBV28 with TRBJ2-3, with TRBD2 matching over 9 bases. CDR1 is MDHEN, CDR2 SYDVKM, per germline. The CDR3 has 15 amino acids. The trim removed 4 bases at V and 0 bases at J, leaving 2 bases unmatched. The CDR3 DNA reads as TGTGCCAGCAGTTGGACTAGCGCAAGCACAGATACGCAGTATTTT. It encodes CASSWTSASTDTQYF.

CDR3 DNA: TGTGCCAGCAGTGGCCACCGGGGAGCAACTAATGAAAAACTGTTTTTT. Residues: CASSGHRGATNEKLFF. This chain connects TRBV6-1 to TRBJ1-4; D is unclear. There are 16 residues in the CDR3. Germline V CDR1 and CDR2: MNHNS, SASEGT. Trimming removed 4 bases at V and 0 bases at J, with 12 bases between.

The V and J genes are TRBV5-6 and TRBJ2-7, with a possible D match to TRBD2 (8 bases). CDR1 is SGHDT and CDR2 is YYEEEE in the germline V gene. V lost 0 bases to trimming and J lost 3 bases, with 16 bases between them. The CDR3 spans 16 residues. CDR3 DNA sequence: TGTGCCAGCAGCTTGGCCGCCGGGAGGGGGCTCTACGAGCAGTACTTC. Translating gives CASSLAAGRGLYEQYF.

The V gene is TRBV3-1 (or the pseudogene TRBV3-2), the J gene TRBJ2-1, with 14 bases lining up with TRBD2. The J segment lost 13 bases and the V segment lost 0 bases, leaving 8 bases of the junction unmatched. The CDR3 runs to 16 residues. Germline loops: CDR1 LGHDT, CDR2 YNNKEL (reference sequence). In DNA, the CDR3 is TGTGCCAGCAGCCAAGATGGGACTAGCGGGAGTCGGGCTCAGTTCTTC. Amino acids: CASSQDGTSGSRAQFF.

This clone was seen a single time. The J gene is TRBJ2-1, the V gene TRBV10-1, with 9 bases identical to TRBD1. Germline V gene sequence: CDR1 WNHNN, CDR2 SYGVQD (reference sequence). The ends lost 5 bases at V and 7 bases at J; junction bases unmatched: 9. The CDR3 is 15 amino acids. The CDR3, as DNA: TGCGCCAGCAGTTCCGGGACAGGGCCGGCGAATGAGCAGTTCTTC. It is translated as CASSSGTGPANEQFF.

The gene calls are TRBV5-4 and TRBJ2-7; 7 nucleotides align to TRBD1. With V trimmed by 4 bases and J by 4 bases, 5 bases remained unmatched. The CDR3 is 13 amino acids. In germline, CDR1 is SGHNT, CDR2 YYREEE (reference sequence). Here the CDR3 DNA reads TGTGCCAGCAGCCGACAGGGTGCGTACGAGCAGTACTTC. The encoded protein is CASSRQGAYEQYF.

V and J are TRBV3-1 (or the pseudogene TRBV3-2) and TRBJ2-1, with TRBD2 matching 10 bases. The CDR3 spans 17 residues. Germline trimming cut 1 base from V and 3 bases from J; bases unmatched to any gene: 6. Germline V gene data show CDR1 as LGHDT and CDR2 as YNNKEL (reference sequence). The CDR3 loop reads CASSQVFLAGVYNEQFF. The CDR3 nucleotides are TGTGCCAGCAGCCAAGTCTTCCTAGCGGGAGTCTACAATGAGCAGTTCTTC.

The V and J genes are TRBV28 and TRBJ2-1; D gene uncertain. CDR1 and CDR2 (germline): MDHEN, SYDVKM. There are 13 residues in the CDR3. The V end lost 3 bases, the J end lost 6 bases, and 9 bases lay between the germline ends. The CDR3 loop reads CASSFLLVNEQFF. Here the CDR3 DNA reads TGTGCCAGCAGTTTCCTTCTCGTCAATGAGCAGTTCTTC.

This chain connects TRBV4-3 to TRBJ2-2; the D gene is possibly TRBD2 (5 bases). Germline V CDR1 and CDR2: LGHNA, YSLEER. The CDR3 sequence is 15 residues long. Trimming shortened V by 1 base and J by 6 bases, and 12 bases separated the two germline ends. The CDR3 spells CASSQGSGWPGELFF. The CDR3 bases are TGCGCCAGCAGCCAAGGAAGCGGCTGGCCCGGGGAGCTGTTTTTT.

The DNA of the CDR3 is TGTGCCAGCAGCCAAGATCTCCTCCTCATGGACAGGGTTGAAGCTTTCTTT. Translation: CASSQDLLLMDRVEAFF. V usage is TRBV3-1 (or the pseudogene TRBV3-2) and J usage is TRBJ1-1, with TRBD1 matching 8 bases. This CDR3 has 17 residues. Germline-derived CDR1 and CDR2 are LGHDT and YNNKEL (reference sequence). V lost 0 bases, J lost 7 bases, and 13 bases stayed unmatched.

The chain employs TRBV21-1 and TRBJ2-1; TRBD1 is taken as the D call from the table, unchecked against the DNA. TRBV21-1 is a pseudogene. The CDR3 is made up of 16 amino acids. Here the CDR3 DNA reads TGTGCCAGCAGCAAAGCGCCCAGGGAAGGGTACAATGAGCAGTTCTTC. As protein: CASSKAPREGYNEQFF.

This chain connects TRBV28 to TRBJ2-6, with a tentative D call TRBD1 (6 bases). Looked up from germline, CDR1 is MDHEN and CDR2 is SYDVKM. Trimming took off 4 bases at V and 0 bases at J, with 22 bases between the two ends. This CDR3 comprises 20 residues. In nucleotides, the CDR3 is TGTGCCAGCAGTTCGGTGAATGAGGGACACAGATTCTCTGGGGCCAACGTCCTGACTTTC. This gives the protein CASSSVNEGHRFSGANVLTF. The complete variable domain, with remaining parts taken from reference TRBV28 and TRBJ2-6, reads DVKVTQSSRYLVKRTGEKVFLECVQDMDHENMFWYRQDPGLGLRLIYFSYDVKMKEKGDIPEGYSVSREKKERFSLILESASTNQTSMYLCASSSVNEGHRFSGANVLTFGAGSRLTVL.

This chain uses TRBV5-6 with TRBJ2-3; no clear D. There are 13 residues in the CDR3. Germline V CDR1 and CDR2: SGHDT, YYEEEE. Trimming shortened V by 0 bases and J by 6 bases, and 8 bases separated the two germline ends. The CDR3 DNA follows: TGTGCCAGCAGCTTGGGGTGGCGGGATACGCAGTATTTT. Translation gives CASSLGWRDTQYF.

The chain is built from TRBV7-9 and TRBJ2-1; 12 bases align to TRBD2. V was pared by 4 bases and J by 9 bases, with 13 bases of the junction left unmatched. This CDR3 is 17 amino acids long. The germline V gene encodes CDR1 SEHNR and CDR2 FQNEAQ (reference sequence). The CDR3 bases are TGTGCCAGCAGCTACTCCACGACTAGCGGGAGCCCTGGTGAGCAGTTCTTC. Translation: CASSYSTTSGSPGEQFF.

The rearrangement joins TRBV4-3 to TRBJ2-7; tentative D call: TRBD2 (6 bases). V was clipped by 1 base and J by 5 bases, with 12 bases between them. CDR3 length: 14 amino acids. CDR1 LGHNA and CDR2 YSLEER come from the germline V gene. CDR3 bases: TGCGCCAGCAGCCAAGTGGGGGGAGGTGACGAGCAGTACTTC. As protein: CASSQVGGGDEQYF.

The genes are TRBV11-2 and TRBJ2-2; 11 positions match TRBD2. The V and J ends lost 6 bases and 1 base, in that order; junction bases with no gene match: 4. This CDR3 region has 16 residues. CDR1 is SGHAT, CDR2 FQNNGV, per germline. CDR3 nucleotide sequence: TGTGCCAGCAGTCCCGGGACTAGCGGGAACACCGGGGAGCTGTTTTTT. Protein sequence: CASSPGTSGNTGELFF.

J is TRBJ2-1 and V is TRBV4-2; D is possibly TRBD2 (5 bases). Germline-derived CDR1 and CDR2 are LGHNA and YNFKEQ. This CDR3 has 15 residues. V was cut by 1 base and J by 2 bases, with 9 bases left in between. The CDR3, as DNA: TGTGCCAGCAGCCAAGCCCAGCGGACCTACAATGAGCAGTTCTTC. This gives the protein CASSQAQRTYNEQFF.

This rearrangement joins TRBV27 to TRBJ2-1; 9 bases line up with TRBD2. The CDR3 spans 16 residues. Germline V gene lookup returns CDR1 MNHEY and CDR2 SMNVEV (reference sequence). Trimming took 4 bases from V and 2 from J; bases not matched to a gene: 6. The CDR3, as DNA: TGTGCCAGCAGTTCTATGCGGGAGGGAACCTACAATGAGCAGTTCTTC. Amino acids: CASSSMREGTYNEQFF.

The V gene is TRBV19, the J gene TRBJ2-2; 8 nucleotides agree with TRBD1. V dropped 1 base and J dropped 8; count of bases not matched to a gene: 6. The CDR3 contains 15 residues. Germline assignment: CDR1 LNHDA and CDR2 SQIVND (reference sequence). The CDR3 loop reads CASSIGQGARGELFF. The CDR3 DNA is TGTGCCAGTAGTATAGGTCAGGGGGCGAGAGGGGAGCTGTTTTTT.

The chain is built from TRBV5-8 and TRBJ1-2; 7 bases line up with TRBD1. There are 12 residues in the CDR3. From germline, CDR1 is SGHTS and CDR2 YDEGEE. Trimming removed 3 bases from V and 6 bases from J; junction bases left unmatched: 2. The DNA for the CDR3 is TGTGCCAGCAGCTACAGGGGACATGGCTACACCTTC. It is translated as CASSYRGHGYTF.